Below are 2 T cell receptor beta chains sequenced from a single sample in a study of T cells expressing NK-cell markers. TCRdb re-called the 5' RACE reads; every CDR3 protein appears as one record, without DNA. The sample includes 150,000 to 160,000 distinct CDR3 sequences. Sequenced material: blood T cells: a sorted CD56 or NKG2C T cell subset, CD4+ or CD8+ T cells, or bulk PBMC T cells (not recorded which). These receptors all stem from a woman aged 45-60 years in good health.

The chain links TRBV24-1 to TRBJ2-3. From germline, CDR1 is KGHDR and CDR2 SFDVKD. The CDR3 covers 17 residues. This CDR3 reads CATSDAQTAIGTDTQYF.

The chain couples TRBV19 to TRBJ2-7; TCRdb lists TRBD2, though no DNA is available to test this call. CDR1 is LNHDA, CDR2 SQIVND, per germline (reference sequence). There are 13 residues in the CDR3. The CDR3 sequence: CASSIEAGVEQYF.